This T cell receptor beta chain is from a study of Graves' ophthalmopathy and Graves' hyperthyroidism. Trimming cost V 3 bases and J 5 bases, with 12 bases left between them. The length of the CDR3 is 13 residues. The germline V gene has CDR1 SGHRS and CDR2 YFSETQ. RNA transcripts yielded amplified TCR beta CDR3 regions. Second-round multiplex PCR came after first-round RT-PCR with HTBI primers. Each CDR3 protein is one row after TCRdb ran MiXCR on the multiplex PCR reads. Here the sample spans more than 1,000,000 distinct CDR3 sequences, about 40% being singletons. This clonotype was counted ten times or more.

The sequenced sample was peripheral blood or thyroid tissue (not recorded which). The sequence was obtained from an adult man with Graves' hyperthyroidism. The chain uses TRBV5-1 and TRBJ2-7; D unclear. CDR3 sequence reads: CASSSRGENEQYF. CDR3 nucleotides: TGCGCCAGCAGCTCCAGAGGAGAGAACGAGCAGTACTTC.